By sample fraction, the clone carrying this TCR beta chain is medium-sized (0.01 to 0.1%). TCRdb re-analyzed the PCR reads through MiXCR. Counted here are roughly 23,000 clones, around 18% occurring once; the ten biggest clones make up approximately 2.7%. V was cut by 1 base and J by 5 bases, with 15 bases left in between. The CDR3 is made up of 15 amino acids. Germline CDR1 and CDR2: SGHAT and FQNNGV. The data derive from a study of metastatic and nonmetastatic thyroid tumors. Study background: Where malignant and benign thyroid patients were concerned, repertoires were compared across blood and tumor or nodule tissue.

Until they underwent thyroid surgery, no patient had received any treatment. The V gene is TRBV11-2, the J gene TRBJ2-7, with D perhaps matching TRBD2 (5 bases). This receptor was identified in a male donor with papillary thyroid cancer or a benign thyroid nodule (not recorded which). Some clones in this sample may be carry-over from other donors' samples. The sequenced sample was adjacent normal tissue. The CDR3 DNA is TGTGCCAGCAGCTTAGGGGCTAGCAGGCGCCACGAGCAGTACTTC. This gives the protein CASSLGASRRHEQYF.